The 5 T cell receptor beta chains presented below share a single source sample, sequenced in a study of CD8 T cells in ankylosing spondylitis. TCRdb re-called the 5' RACE reads through MiXCR, storing one row per CDR3 protein. This table holds tens of thousands of distinct CDR3 sequences, less than 8.5% found once. Sequencing used blood, either unsorted or a sorted T cell fraction (not recorded which). These receptors were obtained from a female donor with ankylosing spondylitis or in good health (not recorded which).

The sample holds many counts of this clonotype. The chain carries TRBV29-1 and TRBJ1-1; 7 bases are shared with TRBD1. The CDR3 runs 12 residues. Germline CDR1 reads SQVTM; CDR2 reads ANQGSEA. Here the CDR3 reads CRAGGWNTEAFF. The CDR3 DNA sequence: TGCAGAGCAGGGGGTTGGAACACTGAAGCTTTCTTT.

The rearrangement links TRBV7-2 to TRBJ2-1; no clear D. The length of the CDR3 is 13 residues. V lost 1 base and J lost 7, with 8 bases in between. CDR1 and CDR2 (germline): SGHTA, FQGNSA. The CDR3: CASSLGAWNEQFF. The CDR3 DNA reads as TGTGCCAGCAGCTTAGGTGCGTGGAATGAGCAGTTCTTC.

This clonotype was found many times. The chain is built from TRBV29-1 and TRBJ2-1; TRBD1 aligns across 7 bases. The CDR3 totals 11 residues. The V and J ends lost 5 bases and 7 bases, in that order; junction bases with no gene match: 2. The germline V gene has CDR1 SQVTM and CDR2 ANQGSEA. The CDR3 sequence is CSVLRGNEQFF. The CDR3 coding sequence is TGCAGCGTTCTCAGGGGGAATGAGCAGTTCTTC.

This clonotype was picked up many times. The V call is TRBV20-1, the J call TRBJ1-5; 10 nucleotides align to TRBD1. The CDR3 is 16 residues long. With V trimmed by 6 bases and J by 3 bases, 11 bases remained unmatched. Germline values: CDR1 DFQATT, CDR2 SNEGSKA (reference sequence). This CDR3 reads CSATSRQGALNQPQHF. In DNA form, the CDR3 reads TGCAGTGCCACTTCGCGACAGGGGGCTCTCAATCAGCCCCAGCATTTT.

This chain joins TRBV5-5 and TRBJ1-1; TRBD1 might be the D (5 bases). CDR3 length: 14 amino acids. CDR1 is SGHKS and CDR2 is YYEKEE in the germline V gene (reference sequence). V lost 4 bases and J 4 bases, leaving 14 bases between the germline ends. CDR3 in DNA: TGTGCCAGCAGCCCCGGGGCCCGCTGCACTGAAGCTTTCTTT. This encodes CASSPGARCTEAFF.